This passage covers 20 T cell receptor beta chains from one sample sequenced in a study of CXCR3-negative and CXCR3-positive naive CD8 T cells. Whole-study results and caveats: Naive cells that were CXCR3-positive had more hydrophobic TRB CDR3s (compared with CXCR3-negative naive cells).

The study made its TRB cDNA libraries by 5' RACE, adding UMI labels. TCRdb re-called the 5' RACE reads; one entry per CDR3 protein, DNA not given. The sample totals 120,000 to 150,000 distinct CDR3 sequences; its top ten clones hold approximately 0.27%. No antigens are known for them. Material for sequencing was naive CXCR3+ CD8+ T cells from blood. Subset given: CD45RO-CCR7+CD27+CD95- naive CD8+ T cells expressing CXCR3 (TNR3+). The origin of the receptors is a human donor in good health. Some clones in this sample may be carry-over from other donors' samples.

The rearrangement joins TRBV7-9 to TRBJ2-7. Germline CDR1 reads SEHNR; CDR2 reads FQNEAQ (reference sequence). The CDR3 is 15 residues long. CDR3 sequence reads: CASSLVGSFPYEQYF.

CDR3 in amino acids: CSASSGDANSYEQYF. The chain joins TRBV20-1 to TRBJ2-7. The CDR3 runs to 15 residues. CDR1 is DFQATT and CDR2 is SNEGSKA in the germline V gene (reference sequence).

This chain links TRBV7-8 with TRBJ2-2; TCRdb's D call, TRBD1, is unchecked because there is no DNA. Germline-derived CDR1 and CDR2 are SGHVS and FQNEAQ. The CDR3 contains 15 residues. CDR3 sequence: CASSYRTGDTGELFF. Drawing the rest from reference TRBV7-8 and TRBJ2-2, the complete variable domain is GAGVSQSPRYKVAKRGQDVALRCDPISGHVSLFWYQQALGQGPEFLTYFQNEAQLDKSGLPSDRFFAERPEGSVSTLKIQRTQQEDSAVYLCASSYRTGDTGELFFGEGSRLTVL.

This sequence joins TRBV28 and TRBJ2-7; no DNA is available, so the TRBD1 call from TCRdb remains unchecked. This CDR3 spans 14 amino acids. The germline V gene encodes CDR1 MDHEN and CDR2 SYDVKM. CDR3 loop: CASSRQGGTYEQYF.

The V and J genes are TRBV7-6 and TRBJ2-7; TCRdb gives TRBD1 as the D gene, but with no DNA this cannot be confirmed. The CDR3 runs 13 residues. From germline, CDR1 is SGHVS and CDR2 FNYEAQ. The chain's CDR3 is CASSPSGGKEANF.

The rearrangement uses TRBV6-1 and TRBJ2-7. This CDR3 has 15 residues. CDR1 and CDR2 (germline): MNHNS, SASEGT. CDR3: CASSETVWATYEQYF.

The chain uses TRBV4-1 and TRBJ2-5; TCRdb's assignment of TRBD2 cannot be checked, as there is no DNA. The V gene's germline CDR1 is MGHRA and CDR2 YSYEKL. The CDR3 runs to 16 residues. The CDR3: CASSQTLSGGQETQYF.

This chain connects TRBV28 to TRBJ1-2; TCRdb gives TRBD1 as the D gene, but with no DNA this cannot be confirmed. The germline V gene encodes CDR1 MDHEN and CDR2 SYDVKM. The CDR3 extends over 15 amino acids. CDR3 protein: CASSPMSDSFYGYTF.

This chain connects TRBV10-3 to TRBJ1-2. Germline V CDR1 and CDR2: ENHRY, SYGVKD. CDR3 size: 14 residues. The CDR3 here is CAISKERSSLENTF.

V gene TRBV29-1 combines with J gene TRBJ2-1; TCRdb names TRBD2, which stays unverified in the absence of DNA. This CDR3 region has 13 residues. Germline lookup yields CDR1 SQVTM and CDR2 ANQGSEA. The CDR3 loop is CSVTSVSYNEQFF.

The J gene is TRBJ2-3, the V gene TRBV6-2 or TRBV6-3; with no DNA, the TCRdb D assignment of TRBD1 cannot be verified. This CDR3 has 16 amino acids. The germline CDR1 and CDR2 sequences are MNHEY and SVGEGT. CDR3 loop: CASNGDRGTSTDTQYF.

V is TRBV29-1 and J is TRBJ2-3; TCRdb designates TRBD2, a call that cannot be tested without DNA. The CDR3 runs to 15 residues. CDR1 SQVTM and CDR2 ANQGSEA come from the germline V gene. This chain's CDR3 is CSVETGGPYTDTQYF.

This chain's CDR3 is CSVGAARVATGELFF. The chain recombines TRBV29-1 with TRBJ2-2; TCRdb designates TRBD1, a call that cannot be tested without DNA. CDR1 and CDR2 from the germline V gene are SQVTM and ANQGSEA. This CDR3 region has 15 residues.

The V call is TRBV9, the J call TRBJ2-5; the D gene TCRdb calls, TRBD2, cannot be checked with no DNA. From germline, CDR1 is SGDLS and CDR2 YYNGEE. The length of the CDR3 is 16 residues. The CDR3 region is CASSVEDSGGRETQYF.

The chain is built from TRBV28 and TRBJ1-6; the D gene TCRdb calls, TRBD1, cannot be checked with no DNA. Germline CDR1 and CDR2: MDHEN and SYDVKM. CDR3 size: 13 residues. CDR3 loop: CASSFRVGSPLHF.

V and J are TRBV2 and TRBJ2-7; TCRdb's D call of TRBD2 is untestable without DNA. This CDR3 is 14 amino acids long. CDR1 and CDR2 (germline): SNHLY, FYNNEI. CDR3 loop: CASTSGSGENEQYF.

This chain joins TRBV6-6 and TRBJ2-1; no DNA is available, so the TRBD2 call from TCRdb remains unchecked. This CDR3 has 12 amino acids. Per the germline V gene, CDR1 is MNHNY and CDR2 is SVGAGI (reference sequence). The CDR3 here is CASSLLANEQFF.

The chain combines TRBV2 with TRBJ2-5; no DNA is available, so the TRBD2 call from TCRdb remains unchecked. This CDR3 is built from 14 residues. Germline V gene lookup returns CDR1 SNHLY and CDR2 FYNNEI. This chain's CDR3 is CASWRGRLQETQYF.

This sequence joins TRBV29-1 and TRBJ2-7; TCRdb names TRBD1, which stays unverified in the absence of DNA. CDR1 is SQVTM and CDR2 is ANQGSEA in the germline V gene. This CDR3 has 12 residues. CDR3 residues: CSVGQGAYEQYF.

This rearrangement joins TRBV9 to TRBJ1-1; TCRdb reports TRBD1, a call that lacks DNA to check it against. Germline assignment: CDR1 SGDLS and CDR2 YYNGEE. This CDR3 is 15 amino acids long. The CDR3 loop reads CASSVTGTGAEGAFF.